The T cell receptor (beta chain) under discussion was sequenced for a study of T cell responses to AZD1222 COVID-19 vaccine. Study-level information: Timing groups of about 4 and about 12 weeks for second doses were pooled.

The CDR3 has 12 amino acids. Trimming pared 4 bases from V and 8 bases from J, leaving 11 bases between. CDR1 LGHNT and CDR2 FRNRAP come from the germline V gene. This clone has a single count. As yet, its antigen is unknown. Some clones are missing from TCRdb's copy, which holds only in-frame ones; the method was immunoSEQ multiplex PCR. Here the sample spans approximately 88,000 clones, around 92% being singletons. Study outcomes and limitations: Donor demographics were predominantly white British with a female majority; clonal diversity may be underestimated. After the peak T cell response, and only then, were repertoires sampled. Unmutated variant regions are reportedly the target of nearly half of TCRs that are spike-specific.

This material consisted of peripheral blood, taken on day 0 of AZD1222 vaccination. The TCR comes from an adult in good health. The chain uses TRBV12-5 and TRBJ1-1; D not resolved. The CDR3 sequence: CASGSLSGEAFF. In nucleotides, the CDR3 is TGTGCTAGTGGTTCCTTATCCGGGGAAGCTTTCTTT.